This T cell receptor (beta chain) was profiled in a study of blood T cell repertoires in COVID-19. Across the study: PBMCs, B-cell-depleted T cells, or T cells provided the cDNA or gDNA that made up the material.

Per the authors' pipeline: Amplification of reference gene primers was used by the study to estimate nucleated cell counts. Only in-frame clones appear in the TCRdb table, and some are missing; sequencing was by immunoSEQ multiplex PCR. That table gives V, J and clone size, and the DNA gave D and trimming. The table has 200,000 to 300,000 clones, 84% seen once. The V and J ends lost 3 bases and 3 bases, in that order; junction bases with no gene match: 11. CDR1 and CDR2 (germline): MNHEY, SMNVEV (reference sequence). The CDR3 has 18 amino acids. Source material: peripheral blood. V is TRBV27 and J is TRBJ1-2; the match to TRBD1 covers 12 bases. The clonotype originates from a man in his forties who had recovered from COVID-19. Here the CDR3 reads CASSFLNPGQGADYGYTF. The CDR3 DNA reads TGTGCCAGCAGTTTCCTCAATCCGGGACAGGGGGCCGACTATGGCTACACCTTC.